This T cell receptor beta chain comes out of a study of neurological immune-mediated disorders. Notes on the study in general: Patients with HTLV-1-associated myelopathy had the highest level of TCR clonal expansion, whereas patients with multiple sclerosis had the lowest level, falling beneath the level found in healthy controls. The absence of any CDR3 amino acid sequence shared by expanded clones across subjects suggests that repertoires were private in all groups.

As healthy controls, volunteers from a blood bank in Maryland, USA, were used. Unsorted libraries used 2 million PBMCs kept at -80 degrees C. CDR1 DFQATT and CDR2 SNEGSKA come from the germline V gene (reference sequence). Trimming cost V 3 bases and J 3 bases, with 15 bases left between them. The CDR3 totals 15 residues. Worth noting for this clonotype: Its antigen is still unknown.

TCRdb reprocessed the 5' RACE reads with MiXCR, giving one entry per CDR3 protein. The sample has under 80,000 distinct CDR3 sequences; about 9% are singletons. J is TRBJ1-5 and V is TRBV20-1; D is perhaps TRBD1 (6 bases). The sequence came from a man between 50 and 59 years old in good health. The sample taken for sequencing was PBMCs. The CDR3 sequence is CSARKLQGNNQPQHF. The CDR3 coding sequence is TGCAGTGCTAGGAAGTTACAGGGAAACAATCAGCCCCAGCATTTT.